This T cell receptor (beta chain) emerged from a study of blood T cells in healthy people across ages. V was clipped by 4 bases and J by 2 bases, with 13 bases between them. The CDR3 is made up of 15 amino acids. The germline V gene has CDR1 KGHDR and CDR2 SFDVKD. With a J-beta primer mix and a sample-barcoded 5' primer, a second PCR ran about 7 to 12 cycles. TCRdb re-called the 5' RACE reads through MiXCR, storing one row per CDR3 protein. This sample yields some 730,000 distinct CDR3 sequences, of which 22% are seen a single time; roughly 22% belongs to the top ten. The chain uses TRBV24-1 and TRBJ2-5, with D possibly being TRBD1 or TRBD2 (5 bases each). The sequence was collected from a man aged 70 or older in good health. The material sequenced was blood. CDR3 region: CATSESGTYQETQYF. CDR3 bases: TGTGCCACCAGTGAGTCCGGGACCTATCAAGAGACCCAGTACTTC.